This T cell receptor beta chain came from a study of identical twins. Findings of the study overall: Findings depended on cross-sectional statistics rather than tracking the same donors. Surplus twin overlap in beta out-of-frame sequences was less pronounced.

This clonotype has just a few counts. Its target is not known. A single record per CDR3 protein comes from TCRdb applying MiXCR to the 5' RACE reads. The table has some 1,600,000 distinct CDR3 sequences, 25% to 35% seen once. CDR3 size: 16 residues. J was trimmed by 3 bases and V by 5 bases; bases with no gene match: 13. Germline V gene lookup returns CDR1 DFQATT and CDR2 SNEGSKA (reference sequence). The sample taken for sequencing was cord blood. The rearrangement uses TRBV20-1 and TRBJ2-7; the match to TRBD2 covers 10 bases. The receptor was isolated from a newborn girl in good health. The CDR3 loop reads CSAPDGGLAGGYEQYF. CDR3 coding DNA: TGCAGTGCTCCTGACGGGGGTTTAGCGGGGGGCTACGAGCAGTACTTC.